The entry that follows covers one T cell receptor beta chain sequence. Its recognized antigen is unknown. Base-call qualities are not available, and no considerably larger clone is one nucleotide away. This entry belongs to a study of OX40 agonist ivuxolimab in advanced cancers. Looking at the study overall: Ivuxolimab was a fully human IgG2 agonistic monoclonal antibody targeting the costimulatory receptor OX40 (CD134). Partial responses occurred in three dose-escalation patients, of whom one had hepatocellular carcinoma and two had cutaneous melanoma. The point of sequencing TCRbeta in the periphery was to test whether ivuxolimab changed TCR sequence diversity and drove clonal T-cell expansion. A male proportion of roughly 80% and a mean age of roughly 55 years, ranging from 23 to 79, were recorded for the dose-escalation cohort. Intravenous ivuxolimab was administered to patients every 2 weeks at six dose levels: 0.01, 0.1, 0.3, 1.5, 3 and 10 mg/kg. Prior anti-PD-1, anti-PD-L1 or anti-CTLA-4 therapy was permitted, and 30% to 50% of dose-escalation patients had received checkpoint inhibitors. Of the approximately 50 patients in dose escalation, some 19 had hepatocellular carcinoma, around 15 had melanoma, 9 had renal cell carcinoma and 9 had head and neck cancer. The paper reports the monotherapy dose-escalation portion (N of about 47 patients) of the phase I ivuxolimab trial. The research as a whole found: Clonal expansion of both CD4+ and CD8+ blood T cells was observed from baseline to week 6 at doses 0.1 to 3.0 mg/kg. Low levels of normalized T-cell clonal expansion were also seen in some patients who did not respond. The antigen specificity of the clonally expanded peripheral T cells was not determined. After ivuxolimab, CD8+ T cells had more expanded clones than CD4+ T cells on average. In the 0.1-3.0 mg/kg groups, partial responders had among the lowest normalized peripheral clonal expansion, particularly in CD8+ T cells.

Genomic DNA was extracted from sorted cells for sequencing of the TCRbeta CDR3 region. The immunoSEQ Assay was used to sequence the TCRbeta CDR3 regions. Imported from immuneACCESS, the table was reduced by TCRdb to in-frame sequences with V and J called. These copies leave out some clones; in studies compared against another copy, an unresolved V gene accounts for under half, and the cause of the remainder is not known. This sample comprises about 48,000 clones, 75% to 85% of them detected only once. In total, the top ten clones hold over 1% of the sample. The trial excluded patients who had a history of autoimmune disease or who were on systemic immunosuppression. In every dose cohort, peripheral blood was drawn for TCR sequencing at baseline, cycle 4 day 1, and cycle 7 day 1. Samples came from an open-label, multicenter, first-in-human phase I dose-escalation trial of ivuxolimab. Adults with locally advanced or metastatic melanoma, renal cell carcinoma, hepatocellular carcinoma or head and neck squamous cell carcinoma were enrolled in the trial. Before TCR sequencing, CD4+ T cells and CD8+ T cells from peripheral blood were sorted into separate populations.

The CDR3 spans 13 residues, from the cysteine through the phenylalanine. Only the CDR3 portion is preserved as DNA: 39 bases, with reading frame beginning at the first base. Trimming leaves V shorter by 3 bases and J shorter by 4 bases, with the junction holding 2 bases beyond the gene matches. According to the germline V gene (reference sequence), CDR1 reads LNHDA and CDR2 reads SQIVND. Sequenced here: CD4+ or CD8+ T cells sorted from blood, sampled in a trial of the OX40 agonist ivuxolimab. This receptor was taken from an adult with an advanced solid tumor such as melanoma, head and neck, liver or kidney cancer. The chain is encoded by TRBV19 joined to TRBJ1-1; 7 central bases correspond to TRBD1. The base sequence is TGTGCCAGTAGTATCGGACAGGCCACTGAAGCTTTCTTT. It translates as CASSIGQATEAFF.